This note documents a single T cell receptor (beta chain) sequence. The antigen is not known. Sequenced by immunoSEQ multiplex PCR; TCRdb stores in-frame clones only, minus some. The sample has roughly 150,000 clones, 90% seen once; the top ten hold about 1.6%. Second-dose intervals near 4 or 12 weeks were combined. These data belong to a study of T cell responses to AZD1222 COVID-19 vaccine. Study outcomes and limitations: Most donors were white British, females outnumbered males, and clonal diversity was possibly underestimated.

Per the germline V gene, CDR1 is LNHDA and CDR2 is SQIVND (reference sequence). The CDR3 contains 13 residues. V lost 9 bases, J lost 5 bases, and 14 bases lay in between. The V gene is TRBV19, the J gene TRBJ2-4, with no clear D. The receptor comes from an adult who received the AZD1222 COVID-19 vaccine. Sequenced material: peripheral blood, taken 28 days after the second AZD1222 dose. CDR3 bases: TGTGCCAGCCGACCTGGACGAGAAAACATTCAGTACTTC. Its translation: CASRPGRENIQYF.